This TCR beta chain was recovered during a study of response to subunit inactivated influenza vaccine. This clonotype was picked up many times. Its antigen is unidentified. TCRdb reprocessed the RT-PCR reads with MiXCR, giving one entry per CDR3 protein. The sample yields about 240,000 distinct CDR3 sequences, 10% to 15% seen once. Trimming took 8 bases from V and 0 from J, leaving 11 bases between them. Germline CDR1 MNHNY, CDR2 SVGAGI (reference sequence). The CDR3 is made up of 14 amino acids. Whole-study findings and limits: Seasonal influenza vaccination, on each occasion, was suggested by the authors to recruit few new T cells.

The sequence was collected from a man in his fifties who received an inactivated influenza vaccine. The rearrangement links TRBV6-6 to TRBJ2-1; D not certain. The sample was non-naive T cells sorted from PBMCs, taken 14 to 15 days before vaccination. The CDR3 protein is CASSNSYSYNEQFF. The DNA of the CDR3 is TGTGCCAGCTCAAACTCCTACTCCTACAATGAGCAGTTCTTC.